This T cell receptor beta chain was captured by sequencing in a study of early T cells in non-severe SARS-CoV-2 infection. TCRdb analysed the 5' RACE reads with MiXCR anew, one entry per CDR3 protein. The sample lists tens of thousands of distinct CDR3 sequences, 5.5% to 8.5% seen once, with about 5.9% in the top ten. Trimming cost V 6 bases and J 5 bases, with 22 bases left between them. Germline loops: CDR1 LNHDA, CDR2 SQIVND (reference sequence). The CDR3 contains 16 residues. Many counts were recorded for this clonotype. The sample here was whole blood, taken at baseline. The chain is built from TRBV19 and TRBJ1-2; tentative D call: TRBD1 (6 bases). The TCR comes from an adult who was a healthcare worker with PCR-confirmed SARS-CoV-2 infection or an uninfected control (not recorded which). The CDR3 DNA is TGTGCCAGTAGCCTGAAATTACCGGGTGGACAGTATGGCTACACCTTC. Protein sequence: CASSLKLPGGQYGYTF.